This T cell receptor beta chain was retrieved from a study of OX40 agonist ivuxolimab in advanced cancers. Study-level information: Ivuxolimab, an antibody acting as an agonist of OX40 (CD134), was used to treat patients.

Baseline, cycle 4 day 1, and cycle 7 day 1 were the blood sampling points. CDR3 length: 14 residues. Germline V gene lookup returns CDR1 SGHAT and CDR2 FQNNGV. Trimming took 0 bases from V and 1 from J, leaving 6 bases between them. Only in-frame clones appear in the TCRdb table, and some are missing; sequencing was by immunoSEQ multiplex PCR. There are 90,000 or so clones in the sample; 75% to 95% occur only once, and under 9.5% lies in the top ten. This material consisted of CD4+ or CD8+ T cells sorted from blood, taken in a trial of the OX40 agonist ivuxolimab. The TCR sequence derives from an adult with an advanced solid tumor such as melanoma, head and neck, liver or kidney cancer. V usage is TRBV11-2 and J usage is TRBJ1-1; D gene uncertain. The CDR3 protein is CASSLDVGNTEAFF. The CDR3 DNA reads TGTGCCAGCAGCTTAGATGTCGGGAACACTGAAGCTTTCTTT.